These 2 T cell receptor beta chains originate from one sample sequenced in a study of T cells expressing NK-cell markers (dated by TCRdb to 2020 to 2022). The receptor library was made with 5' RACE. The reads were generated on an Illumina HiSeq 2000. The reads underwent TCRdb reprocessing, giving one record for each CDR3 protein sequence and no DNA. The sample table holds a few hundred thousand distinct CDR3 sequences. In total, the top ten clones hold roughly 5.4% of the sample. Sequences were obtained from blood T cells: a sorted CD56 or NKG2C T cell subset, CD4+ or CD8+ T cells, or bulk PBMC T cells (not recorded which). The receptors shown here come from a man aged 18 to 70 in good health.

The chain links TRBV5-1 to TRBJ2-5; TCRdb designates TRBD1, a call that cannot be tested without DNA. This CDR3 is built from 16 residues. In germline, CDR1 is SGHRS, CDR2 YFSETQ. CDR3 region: CASSLGTDRNQETQYF.

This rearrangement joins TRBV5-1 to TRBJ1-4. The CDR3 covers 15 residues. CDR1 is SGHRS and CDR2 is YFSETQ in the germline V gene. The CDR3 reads CASSAGRATNEKLFF.